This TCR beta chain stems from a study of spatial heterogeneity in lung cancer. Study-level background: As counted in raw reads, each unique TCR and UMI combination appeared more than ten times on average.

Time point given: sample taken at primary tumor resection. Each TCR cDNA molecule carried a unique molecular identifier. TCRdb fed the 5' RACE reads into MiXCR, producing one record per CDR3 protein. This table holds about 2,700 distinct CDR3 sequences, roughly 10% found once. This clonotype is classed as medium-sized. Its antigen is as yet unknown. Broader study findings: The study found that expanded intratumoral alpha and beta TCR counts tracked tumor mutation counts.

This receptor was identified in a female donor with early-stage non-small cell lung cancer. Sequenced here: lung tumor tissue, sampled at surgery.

CDR3 coding DNA: TGTGCCAGCAGTTTAAGGGGGGCAAACACTGAAGCTTTCTTT. This translates into CASSLRGANTEAFF. V usage is TRBV12-3 or TRBV12-4 and J usage is TRBJ1-1; D might be TRBD1 (6 bases). There are 14 residues in the CDR3. Trimming pared 2 bases from V and 2 bases from J, leaving 9 bases between.